These 20 T cell receptor beta chains were all obtained from the same sample, sequenced in a study of early T cells in non-severe SARS-CoV-2 infection (dated by TCRdb to the early 2020s). Library preparation employed 5' RACE. TCRdb records NextSeq 500 as the sequencer. TCRdb's own reprocessing of the public reads used fastp at Q25 and MiXCR and kept productive beta chains. Each CDR3 protein gets just one entry, which takes the most common genes and DNA from the rows behind it. The sample includes about 79,000 distinct CDR3 sequences, with 10% to 12% observed a single time. The ten largest make up 4.7% of the sample. Sequencing was carried out using whole blood. These receptors originate from an adult who was a healthcare worker with PCR-confirmed SARS-CoV-2 infection or an uninfected control (not recorded which).

There are many counts of this clonotype. This rearrangement joins TRBV24-1 to TRBJ1-6; a possible D gene is TRBD1 (5 bases). The CDR3 loop spans 19 amino acids. The germline V and J ends were trimmed by 6 bases and 3 bases, with 23 bases remaining between them. Germline CDR1 is KGHDR and CDR2 is SFDVKD. The CDR3 spells CATSSFVGLSVFYNSPLHF. The CDR3 bases are TGTGCCACCAGTAGCTTTGTGGGACTCTCGGTTTTCTATAATTCACCCCTCCACTTT.

This clonotype appeared many times. The chain combines TRBV7-8 with TRBJ1-4; 9 bases fit TRBD1. CDR1 and CDR2 (germline): SGHVS, FQNEAQ. The V segment lost 5 bases and the J segment 7 bases; nucleotides outside the gene matches: 8. CDR3 size: 15 residues. CDR3 sequence reads: CASSKTGGEVEKLFF. The CDR3 DNA reads as TGTGCCAGCAGCAAAACAGGGGGCGAGGTTGAAAAACTGTTTTTT. Full variable domain (outside the CDR3, taken from reference TRBV7-8 and TRBJ1-4): GAGVSQSPRYKVAKRGQDVALRCDPISGHVSLFWYQQALGQGPEFLTYFQNEAQLDKSGLPSDRFFAERPEGSVSTLKIQRTQQEDSAVYLCASSKTGGEVEKLFFGSGTQLSVL.

This clonotype was recorded at least ten times. The rearrangement joins TRBV25-1 to TRBJ1-4, with D possibly being TRBD1 (5 bases). Germline V gene data show CDR1 as MGHDK and CDR2 as SYGVNS. The length of the CDR3 is 15 residues. Trimming removed 1 base at V and 8 bases at J, with 14 bases between. In DNA, the CDR3 is TGTGCCAGCAGTGAATTCATGGGCAGGGTGGAAAAACTGTTTTTT. This encodes CASSEFMGRVEKLFF.

This clonotype was observed a few times. The J gene is TRBJ2-2, the V gene TRBV24-1; D gene unclear. Trimming pared 0 bases from V and 2 bases from J, leaving 6 bases between. Germline-derived CDR1 and CDR2 are KGHDR and SFDVKD. The CDR3 loop spans 15 amino acids. The CDR3, as DNA: TGTGCCACCAGTGATTTGAAGGGTAACACCGGGGAGCTGTTTTTT. It codes for CATSDLKGNTGELFF.

V is TRBV27 and J is TRBJ2-7, with 9 bases aligning to TRBD1. The germline CDR1 and CDR2 sequences are MNHEY and SMNVEV (reference sequence). Trimming took 3 bases from V and 5 from J; bases not matched to a gene: 8. The CDR3 consists of 15 residues. DNA for the CDR3: TGTGCCAGCAGTTTGGAGGGACAGGGTTACGACGAGCAGTACTTC. It specifies CASSLEGQGYDEQYF.

The rearrangement links TRBV6-1 to TRBJ1-1, with TRBD1 as a possible D gene (6 bases). V dropped 6 bases and J dropped 8 bases, with 16 bases sitting between them. This CDR3 region has 13 residues. CDR1 and CDR2 (germline): MNHNS, SASEGT. CDR3 DNA sequence: TGTGCCAGCAGGGGAAGGACAGTGGGGGAAGCTTTCTTT. Translating it yields CASRGRTVGEAFF.

This chain uses TRBV6-6 with TRBJ1-6; 9 nucleotides align to TRBD1. The germline CDR1 and CDR2 sequences are MNHNY and SVGAGI (reference sequence). The CDR3 has 15 amino acids. Losses at the gene ends were 0 bases for V and 9 bases for J; bases not matched to a gene: 3. CDR3 protein: CASSYSGQGISPLHF. The CDR3 bases are TGTGCCAGCAGTTACTCCGGACAGGGGATTTCACCCCTCCACTTT.

This clonotype was picked up a small number of times. The chain recombines TRBV7-9 with TRBJ2-1; TRBD2 matches 10 bases. In germline, CDR1 is SEHNR, CDR2 FQNEAQ (reference sequence). This CDR3 spans 13 amino acids. J gave up 15 bases and V 4 bases, and 9 bases lay outside the gene matches. CDR3: CASSSIAGGRVFF. The CDR3 bases are TGTGCCAGCAGCTCGATAGCGGGGGGCCGTGTGTTCTTC.

This clonotype appeared a few times. The V call is TRBV7-8, the J call TRBJ2-7, with TRBD2 matching 9 bases. The CDR3 spans 15 residues. The V gene's germline CDR1 is SGHVS and CDR2 FQNEAQ. The trim removed 6 bases at V and 2 bases at J, leaving 8 bases unmatched. In DNA, the CDR3 is TGTGCCAGCAGATCCGGCGGGGGGGGAACCTACGAGCAGTACTTC. Protein product: CASRSGGGGTYEQYF.

This clonotype was recorded many times. The V call is TRBV4-1, the J call TRBJ2-4; 7 bases are shared with TRBD1. This CDR3 is 15 amino acids long. Germline V gives CDR1 MGHRA, CDR2 YSYEKL. Trimming at V came to 0 bases and at J to 8 bases, leaving 7 bases not matched to a gene. CDR3 loop: CASSQEPGQLDIQYF. The CDR3, as DNA: TGCGCCAGCAGCCAAGAGCCGGGACAGTTGGACATTCAGTACTTC.

This clonotype was recorded a few times. V is TRBV4-1 and J is TRBJ2-1, with 8 positions matching TRBD2. This CDR3 contains 14 residues. J lost 6 bases, V lost 2 bases, and 3 bases had no gene match. Germline V gives CDR1 MGHRA, CDR2 YSYEKL. The CDR3 reads CASSQSRGANEQFF. The CDR3 DNA is TGCGCCAGCAGCCAATCGCGGGGGGCCAATGAGCAGTTCTTC.

This chain links TRBV20-1 with TRBJ1-1; no firm D call. Germline CDR1 reads DFQATT; CDR2 reads SNEGSKA (reference sequence). The CDR3 covers 13 residues. CDR3 sequence reads: CSAWELGNTEAFF. The CDR3 bases are TGCAGCGCCTGGGAATTAGGGAACACTGAAGCTTTCTTT.

This clonotype has a handful of counts. This chain connects TRBV5-5 to TRBJ2-4; D perhaps matches TRBD1 (5 bases). Germline V CDR1 and CDR2: SGHKS, YYEKEE (reference sequence). Trimming took 1 base from V and 2 from J, leaving 7 bases between them. This CDR3 contains 14 residues. CDR3 nucleotides: TGTGCCAGCAGCTTGCAGGGTACCAAAAACATTCAGTACTTC. This codes for CASSLQGTKNIQYF.

This clonotype was found many times. The rearrangement uses TRBV5-4 and TRBJ2-6; no firm D call. Per the germline V gene, CDR1 is SGHNT and CDR2 is YYREEE (reference sequence). The V end was cut by 1 base, the J end by 2 bases, with 10 bases between. This CDR3 has 16 residues. The CDR3 nucleotides read TGTGCCAGCAGCTTGATAGGTTTCCCTGGGGCCAACGTCCTGACTTTC. Residues: CASSLIGFPGANVLTF.

This clonotype was observed many times. The chain combines TRBV6-6 with TRBJ1-1; 7 bases agree with TRBD1. The germline V gene encodes CDR1 MNHNY and CDR2 SVGAGI (reference sequence). The CDR3 loop spans 12 amino acids. The ends lost 6 bases at V and 10 bases at J; junction bases unmatched: 8. CDR3 sequence (DNA): TGTGCCAGCAGCCAAACAGGGGAGGTAGCTTTCTTT. Protein: CASSQTGEVAFF.

This rearrangement joins TRBV6-6 to TRBJ1-6; D is uncertain. Per the germline V gene, CDR1 is MNHNY and CDR2 is SVGAGI (reference sequence). The CDR3 is made up of 12 amino acids. Trimming cost V 10 bases and J 4 bases, with 8 bases left between them. The CDR3 DNA follows: TGTGCCACTGCACCTTATAATTCACCCCTCCACTTT. This encodes CATAPYNSPLHF.

This clonotype showed up just a few times. CDR3: CASSLAGMAYEQYF. The CDR3 region has the DNA TGCGCCAGCAGCTTGGCCGGGATGGCCTACGAGCAGTACTTC. This chain links TRBV5-1 with TRBJ2-7, with D maybe TRBD2 (5 bases). Germline CDR1 reads SGHRS; CDR2 reads YFSETQ. V gave up 0 bases and J gave up 2 bases, with 9 bases separating them. This CDR3 has 14 amino acids. The complete variable domain, with remaining parts taken from reference TRBV5-1 and TRBJ2-7, reads KAGVTQTPRYLIKTRGQQVTLSCSPISGHRSVSWYQQTPGQGLQFLFEYFSETQRNKGNFPGRFSGRQFSNSRSEMNVSTLELGDSALYLCASSLAGMAYEQYFGPGTRLTVT.

This clonotype was counted ten times or more. V is TRBV19 and J is TRBJ2-5; D is possibly TRBD1 (6 bases). This CDR3 region has 15 residues. V lost 3 bases and J 5 bases, leaving 16 bases between the germline ends. CDR1 and CDR2 from the germline V gene are LNHDA and SQIVND (reference sequence). The CDR3 is CASSIGLNREETQYF. Here the CDR3 DNA reads TGTGCCAGTAGTATTGGATTAAACAGGGAGGAGACCCAGTACTTC.

In regard to this clonotype: One end of the junction is discordant with germline, which a read error may explain. This chain uses TRBV6-6 with TRBJ1-1; D is ambiguous. The CDR3 runs to 13 residues. Germline V lookup: CDR1 MNHNY, CDR2 SVGAGI (reference sequence). DNA of the CDR3: TGTGCCACCTTCTTCCGGGCTGACACTGAAGTTTTCTTT. As protein: CATFFRADTEVFF.

This clonotype appeared a few times. The chain is built from TRBV7-2 and TRBJ2-6; D remains unclear. From germline, CDR1 is SGHTA and CDR2 FQGNSA. This CDR3 contains 12 residues. The V end lost 0 bases, the J end lost 9 bases, and 3 bases lay between the germline ends. The DNA of the CDR3 is TGTGCCAGCAGCTTAGCCAGCAACGTCCTGACTTTC. Its protein product is CASSLASNVLTF.